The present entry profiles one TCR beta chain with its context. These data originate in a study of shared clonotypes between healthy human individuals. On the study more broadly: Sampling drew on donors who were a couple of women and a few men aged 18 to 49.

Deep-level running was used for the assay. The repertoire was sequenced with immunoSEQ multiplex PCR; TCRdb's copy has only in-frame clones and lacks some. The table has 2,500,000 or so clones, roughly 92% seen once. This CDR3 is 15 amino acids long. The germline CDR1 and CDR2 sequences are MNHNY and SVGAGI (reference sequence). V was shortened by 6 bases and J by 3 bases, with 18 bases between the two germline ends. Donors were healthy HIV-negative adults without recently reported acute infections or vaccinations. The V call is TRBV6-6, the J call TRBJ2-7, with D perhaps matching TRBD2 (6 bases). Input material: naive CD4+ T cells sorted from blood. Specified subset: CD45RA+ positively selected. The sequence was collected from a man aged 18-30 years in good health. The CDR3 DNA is TGTGCCAGCAGGCCGGGGGTTGCGGGACTCTACGAGCAGTACTTC. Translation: CASRPGVAGLYEQYF.